This T cell receptor beta chain comes out of a study of tissue T cells after allogeneic stem cell transplantation. General observations from the study: Within patients, tissue anatomy strongly shaped TCR repertoire composition. Some tissue clones might be persisting host cells; their alloreactivity or antigen specificity was not determined.

Data came from immunoSEQ multiplex PCR; TCRdb stores just in-frame clones and leaves some out. The sample consists of tens of thousands of clones, roughly 73% of them appearing once. This clone was recorded once. What it binds is unknown. Gene and germline names: mouse. The CDR3 extends 1 residue past the end of the read, so its final part is completed from the germline J gene. Deletions cut 0 bases from V and 6 bases from J, with 7 bases between. This CDR3 has 13 residues. Germline V gene data show CDR1 as NSHNY and CDR2 as SYGAGN. The gene calls are TRBV13-1 and TRBJ1-5; D perhaps matches TRBD1 (6 bases). This receptor was identified in a pool of C57BL/6 mice in good health. The specimen was sorted cells pooled from one or two spleens. Partial CDR3 DNA: TGTGCCAGCAGTGATGGGGACATCCAGGCTCCGCTT. Protein sequence: CASSDGDIQAPL. The whole CDR3 sequence reads CASSDGDIQAPLF. The full variable domain, its missing parts supplied by reference TRBV13-1 and TRBJ1-5, is EAAVTQSPRNKVTVTGGNVTLSCRQTNSHNYMYWYRQDTGHGLRLIHYSYGAGNLRIGDVPDGYKATRTTQEDFFLLLELASPSQTSLYFCASSDGDIQAPLFGEGTRLSVL.